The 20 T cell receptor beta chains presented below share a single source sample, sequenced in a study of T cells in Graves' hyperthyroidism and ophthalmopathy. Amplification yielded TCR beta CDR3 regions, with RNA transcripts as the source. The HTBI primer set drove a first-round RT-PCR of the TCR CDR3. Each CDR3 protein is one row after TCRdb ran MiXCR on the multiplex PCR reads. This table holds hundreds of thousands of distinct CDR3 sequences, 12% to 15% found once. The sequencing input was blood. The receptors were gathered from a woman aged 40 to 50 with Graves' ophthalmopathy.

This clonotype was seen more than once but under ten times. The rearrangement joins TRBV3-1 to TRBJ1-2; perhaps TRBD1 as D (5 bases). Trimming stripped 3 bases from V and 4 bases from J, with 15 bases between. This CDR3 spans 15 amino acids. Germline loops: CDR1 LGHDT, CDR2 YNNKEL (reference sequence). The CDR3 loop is CASSQSGGTVYGYTF. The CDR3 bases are TGTGCCAGCAGCCAGAGCGGAGGGACTGTCTATGGCTACACCTTC.

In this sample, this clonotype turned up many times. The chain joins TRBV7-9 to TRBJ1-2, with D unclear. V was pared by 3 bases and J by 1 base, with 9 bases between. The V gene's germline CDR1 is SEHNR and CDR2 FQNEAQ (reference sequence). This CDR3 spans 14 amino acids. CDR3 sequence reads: CASSLPDYNYGYTF. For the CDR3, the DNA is TGTGCCAGCAGCTTGCCAGATTATAACTATGGCTACACCTTC.

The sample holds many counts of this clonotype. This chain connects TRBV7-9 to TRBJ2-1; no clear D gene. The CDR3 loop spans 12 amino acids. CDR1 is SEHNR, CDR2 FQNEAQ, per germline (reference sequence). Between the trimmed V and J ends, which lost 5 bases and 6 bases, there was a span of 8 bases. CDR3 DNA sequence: TGTGCCAGCAGCGAGATGGCCAATGAGCAGTTCTTC. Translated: CASSEMANEQFF. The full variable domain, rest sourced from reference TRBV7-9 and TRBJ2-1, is DTGVSQNPRHKITKRGQNVTFRCDPISEHNRLYWYRQTLGQGPEFLTYFQNEAQLEKSRLLSDRFSAERPKGSFSTLEIQRTEQGDSAMYLCASSEMANEQFFGPGTRLTVL.

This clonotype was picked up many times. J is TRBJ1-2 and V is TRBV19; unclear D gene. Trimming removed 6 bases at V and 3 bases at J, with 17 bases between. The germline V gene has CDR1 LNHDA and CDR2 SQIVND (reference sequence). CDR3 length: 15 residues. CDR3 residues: CASSPRFLGDYGYTF. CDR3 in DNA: TGTGCCAGTAGCCCTAGGTTTCTTGGGGACTATGGCTACACCTTC.

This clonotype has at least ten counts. The CDR3 is CASSLSDGRNTEAFF. Here the CDR3 DNA reads TGTGCCAGCAGCTTATCGGACGGAAGGAACACTGAAGCTTTCTTT. The chain recombines TRBV11-2 with TRBJ1-1; D uncertain. V dropped 2 bases and J dropped 1 base, with 11 bases sitting between them. The germline V gene has CDR1 SGHAT and CDR2 FQNNGV. CDR3 length equals 15 residues.

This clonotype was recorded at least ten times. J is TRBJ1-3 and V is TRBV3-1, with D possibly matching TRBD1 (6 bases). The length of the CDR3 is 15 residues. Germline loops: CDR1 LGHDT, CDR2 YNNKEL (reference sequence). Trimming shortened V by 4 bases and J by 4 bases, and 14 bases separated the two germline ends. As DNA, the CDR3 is TGTGCCAGCAGCCCTGGGGACATAGAAGGAAACACCATATATTTT. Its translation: CASSPGDIEGNTIYF.

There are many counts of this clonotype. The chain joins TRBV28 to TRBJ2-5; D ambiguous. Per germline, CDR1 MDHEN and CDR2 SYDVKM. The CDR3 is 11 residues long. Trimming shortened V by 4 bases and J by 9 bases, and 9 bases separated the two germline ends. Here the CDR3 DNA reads TGTGCCAGCAGTTCGGCCCGTCCCCAGTACTTC. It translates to CASSSARPQYF. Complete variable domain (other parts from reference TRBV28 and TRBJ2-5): DVKVTQSSRYLVKRTGEKVFLECVQDMDHENMFWYRQDPGLGLRLIYFSYDVKMKEKGDIPEGYSVSREKKERFSLILESASTNQTSMYLCASSSARPQYFGPGTRLLVL.

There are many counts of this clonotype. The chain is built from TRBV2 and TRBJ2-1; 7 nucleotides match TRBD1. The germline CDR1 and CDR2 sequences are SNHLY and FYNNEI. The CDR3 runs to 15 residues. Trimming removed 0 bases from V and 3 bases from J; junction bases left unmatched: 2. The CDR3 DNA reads TGTGCCAGCAGTGAAGCGGGACAGCTCTACAATGAGCAGTTCTTC. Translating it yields CASSEAGQLYNEQFF.

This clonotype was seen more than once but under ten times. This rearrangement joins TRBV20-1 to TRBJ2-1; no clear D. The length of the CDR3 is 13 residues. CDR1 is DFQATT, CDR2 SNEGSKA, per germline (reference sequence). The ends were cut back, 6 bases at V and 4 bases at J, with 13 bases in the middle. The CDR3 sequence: CSAKSPRYNEQFF. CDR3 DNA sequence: TGCAGTGCGAAAAGCCCCAGATACAATGAGCAGTTCTTC.

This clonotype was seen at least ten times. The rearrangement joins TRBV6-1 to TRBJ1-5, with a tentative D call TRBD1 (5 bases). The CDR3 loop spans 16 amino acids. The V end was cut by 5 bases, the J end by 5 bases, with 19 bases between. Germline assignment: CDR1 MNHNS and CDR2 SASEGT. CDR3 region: CASSHQRGRSDQPQHF. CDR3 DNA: TGTGCCAGCAGTCACCAACGGGGCAGGTCCGATCAGCCCCAGCATTTT.

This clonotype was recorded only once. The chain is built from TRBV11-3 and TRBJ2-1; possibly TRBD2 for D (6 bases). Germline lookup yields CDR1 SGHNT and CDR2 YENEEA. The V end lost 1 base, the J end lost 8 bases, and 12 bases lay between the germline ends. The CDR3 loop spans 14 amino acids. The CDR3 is CASSLGGLRDEQFF. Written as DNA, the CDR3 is TGTGCCAGCAGCTTAGGGGGACTCCGAGATGAGCAGTTCTTC.

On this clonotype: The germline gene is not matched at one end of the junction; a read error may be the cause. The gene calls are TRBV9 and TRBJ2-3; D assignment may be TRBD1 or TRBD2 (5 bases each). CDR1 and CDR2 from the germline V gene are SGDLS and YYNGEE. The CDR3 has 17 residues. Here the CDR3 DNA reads TGTGCCGGCAGCCCACTGGCAGGGACCCCTGTCACAGATACGCAGTATTTT. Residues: CAGSPLAGTPVTDTQYF.

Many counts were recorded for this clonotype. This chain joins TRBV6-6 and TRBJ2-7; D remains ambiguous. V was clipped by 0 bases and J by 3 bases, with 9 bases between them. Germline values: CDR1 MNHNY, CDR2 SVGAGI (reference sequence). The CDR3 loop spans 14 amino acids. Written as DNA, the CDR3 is TGTGCCAGCAGTTACTCGGGCAGCCACTACGAGCAGTACTTC. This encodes CASSYSGSHYEQYF.

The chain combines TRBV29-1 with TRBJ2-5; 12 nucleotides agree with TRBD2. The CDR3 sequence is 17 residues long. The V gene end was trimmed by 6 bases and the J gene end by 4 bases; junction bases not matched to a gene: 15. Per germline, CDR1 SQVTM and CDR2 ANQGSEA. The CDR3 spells CSVPRGLAGGPGETQYF. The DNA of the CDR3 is TGCAGCGTACCCCGGGGTCTAGCGGGAGGGCCGGGAGAGACCCAGTACTTC.

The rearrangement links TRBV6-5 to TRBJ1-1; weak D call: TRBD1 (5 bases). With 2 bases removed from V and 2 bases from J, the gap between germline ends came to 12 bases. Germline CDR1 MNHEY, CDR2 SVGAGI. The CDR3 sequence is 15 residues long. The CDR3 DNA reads TGTGCCAGCAGTTACACCGCGGGGGGAAACACTGAAGCTTTCTTT. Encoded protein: CASSYTAGGNTEAFF.

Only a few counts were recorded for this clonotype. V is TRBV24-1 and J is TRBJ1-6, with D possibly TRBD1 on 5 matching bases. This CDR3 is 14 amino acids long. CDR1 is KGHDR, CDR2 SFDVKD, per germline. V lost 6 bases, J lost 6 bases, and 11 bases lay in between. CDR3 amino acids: CATSLSGLNSPLHF. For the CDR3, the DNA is TGTGCCACCAGTCTGTCGGGGCTTAATTCACCCCTCCACTTT.

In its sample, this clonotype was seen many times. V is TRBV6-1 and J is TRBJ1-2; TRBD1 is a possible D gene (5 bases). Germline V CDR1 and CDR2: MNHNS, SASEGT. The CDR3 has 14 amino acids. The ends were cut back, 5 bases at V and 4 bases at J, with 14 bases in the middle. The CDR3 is CASSTGSGSYGYTF. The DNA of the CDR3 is TGTGCCAGCAGTACAGGTTCCGGCTCCTATGGCTACACCTTC.

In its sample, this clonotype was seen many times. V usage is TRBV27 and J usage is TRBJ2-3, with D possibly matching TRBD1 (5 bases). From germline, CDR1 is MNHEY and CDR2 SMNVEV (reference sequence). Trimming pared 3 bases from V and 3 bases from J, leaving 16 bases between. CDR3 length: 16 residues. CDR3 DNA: TGTGCCAGCAGTTTTCTCTCCGCAGGGCGGACAGATACGCAGTATTTT. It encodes CASSFLSAGRTDTQYF.

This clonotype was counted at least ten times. The CDR3 nucleotides are TGTGCCAGCAGTTCCGACTTGGTCTACGAGCAGTACTTC. It is translated as CASSSDLVYEQYF. The V gene is TRBV12-3 or TRBV12-4, the J gene TRBJ2-7, with D hard to call. This CDR3 region has 13 residues. Trimming left V 4 bases short and J 3 bases short, with 10 bases between.

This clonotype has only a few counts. The CDR3 region is CSAKGHRGEKLFF. Here the CDR3 DNA reads TGCAGTGCTAAGGGACATAGGGGTGAAAAACTGTTTTTT. This sequence joins TRBV20-1 and TRBJ1-4; a possible D gene is TRBD1 (6 bases). Germline V lookup: CDR1 DFQATT, CDR2 SNEGSKA (reference sequence). V lost 4 bases and J lost 7, with 13 bases in between. The CDR3 has 13 residues.